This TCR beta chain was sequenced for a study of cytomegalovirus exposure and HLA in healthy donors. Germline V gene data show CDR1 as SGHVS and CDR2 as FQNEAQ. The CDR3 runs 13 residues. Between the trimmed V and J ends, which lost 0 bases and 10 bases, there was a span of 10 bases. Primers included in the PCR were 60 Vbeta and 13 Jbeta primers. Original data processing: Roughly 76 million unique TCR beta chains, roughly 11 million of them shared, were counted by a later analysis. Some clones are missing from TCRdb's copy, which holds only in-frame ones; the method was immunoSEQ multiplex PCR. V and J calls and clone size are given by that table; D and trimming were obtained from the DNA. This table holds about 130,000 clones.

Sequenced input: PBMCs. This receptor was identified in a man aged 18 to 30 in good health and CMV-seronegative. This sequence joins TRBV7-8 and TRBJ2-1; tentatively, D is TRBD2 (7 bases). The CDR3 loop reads CASSLAGGAEQFF. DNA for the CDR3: TGTGCCAGCAGCTTAGCGGGGGGGGCCGAGCAGTTCTTC.